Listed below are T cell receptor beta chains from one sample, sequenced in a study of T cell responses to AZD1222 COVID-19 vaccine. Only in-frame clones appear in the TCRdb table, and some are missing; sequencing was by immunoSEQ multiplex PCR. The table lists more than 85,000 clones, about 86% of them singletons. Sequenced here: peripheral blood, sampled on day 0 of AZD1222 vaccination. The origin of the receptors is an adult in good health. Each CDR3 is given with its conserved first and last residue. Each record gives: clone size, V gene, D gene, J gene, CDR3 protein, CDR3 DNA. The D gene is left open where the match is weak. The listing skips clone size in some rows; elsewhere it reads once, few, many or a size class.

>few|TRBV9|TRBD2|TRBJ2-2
CASSVGGTTNTGELFF
TGTGCCAGCAGCGTAGGCGGGACTACGAACACCGGGGAGCTGTTTTTT
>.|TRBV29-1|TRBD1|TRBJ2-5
CSVEGQGASWETQYF
TGCAGCGTTGAGGGACAGGGGGCGTCTTGGGAGACCCAGTACTTC
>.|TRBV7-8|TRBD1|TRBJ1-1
CASSLARWQGGTEAFF
TGTGCCAGCAGCTTAGCGCGCTGGCAGGGGGGGACTGAAGCTTTCTTT
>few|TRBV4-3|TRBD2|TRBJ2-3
CASSQAGGGGQDTQYF
TGCGCCAGCAGCCAAGCAGGAGGCGGGGGGCAAGATACGCAGTATTTT
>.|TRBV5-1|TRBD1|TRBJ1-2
CASSLEGQGLGYTF
TGCGCCAGCAGCTTGGAGGGACAGGGGCTTGGCTACACCTTC
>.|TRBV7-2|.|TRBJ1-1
CASSLVGGPAEAFF
TGTGCCAGCAGCTTAGTCGGGGGACCCGCTGAAGCTTTCTTT
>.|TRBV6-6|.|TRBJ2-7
CASSYSIQGPYEQYF
TGTGCCAGCAGTTACTCGATTCAGGGACCCTACGAGCAGTACTTC
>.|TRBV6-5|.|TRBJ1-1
CASRGGGWDTEAFF
TGTGCCAGCAGGGGTGGGGGCTGGGACACTGAAGCTTTCTTT
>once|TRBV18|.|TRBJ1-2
CASSPRGGSYGYTF
TGTGCCAGCTCACCCCGAGGGGGTAGCTATGGCTACACCTTC
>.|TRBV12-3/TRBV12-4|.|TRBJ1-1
CAGKKEGTWAFF
TGTGCCGGCAAGAAGGAGGGAACCTGGGCTTTCTTT
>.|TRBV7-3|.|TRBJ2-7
CASSPGPGYEQYF
TGTGCCAGCAGCCCGGGGCCGGGGTACGAGCAGTACTTC
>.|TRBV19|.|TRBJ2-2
CASSSRSYGGPNTGELFF
TGTGCCAGTAGTTCCAGATCCTACGGGGGGCCGAACACCGGGGAGCTGTTTTTT
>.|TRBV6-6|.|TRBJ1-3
CASVAGTGGNTIYF
TGTGCCAGCGTGGCGGGGACTGGAGGAAACACCATATATTTT
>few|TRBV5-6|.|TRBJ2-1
CASSLVGGAHNEQFF
TGTGCCAGCAGCTTGGTTGGCGGGGCCCACAATGAGCAGTTCTTC
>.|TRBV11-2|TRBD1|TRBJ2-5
CASSLRVRAVRGQGETQYF
TGTGCCAGCAGCTTAAGGGTAAGGGCGGTCAGGGGGCAAGGAGAGACCCAGTACTTC
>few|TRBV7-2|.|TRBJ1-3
CASSLAGTGNTIYF
TGTGCCAGCAGCTTAGCAGGGACTGGAAACACCATATATTTT
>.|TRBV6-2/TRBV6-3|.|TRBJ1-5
CASSSVGSQPQHF
TGTGCCAGCAGTTCCGTGGGAAGCCAGCCCCAGCATTTT
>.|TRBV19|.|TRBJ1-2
CASTKMDYGYTF
TGTGCCAGTACCAAGATGGACTATGGCTACACCTTC
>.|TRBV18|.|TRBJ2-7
CASSPTRIYEQYF
TGTGCCAGCTCACCAACACGGATCTACGAGCAGTACTTC
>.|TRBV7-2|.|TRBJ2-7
CASSSQVGSYEQYF
TGTGCCAGCAGCTCTCAGGTTGGCTCTTACGAGCAGTACTTC
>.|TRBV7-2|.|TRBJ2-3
CASSLGATSTDTQYF
TGTGCCAGCAGCTTAGGTGCTACTAGCACAGATACGCAGTATTTT
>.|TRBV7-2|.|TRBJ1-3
CASSLSRGGSSGNTIYF
TGTGCCAGCAGCTTATCTAGGGGTGGAAGCTCTGGAAACACCATATATTTT